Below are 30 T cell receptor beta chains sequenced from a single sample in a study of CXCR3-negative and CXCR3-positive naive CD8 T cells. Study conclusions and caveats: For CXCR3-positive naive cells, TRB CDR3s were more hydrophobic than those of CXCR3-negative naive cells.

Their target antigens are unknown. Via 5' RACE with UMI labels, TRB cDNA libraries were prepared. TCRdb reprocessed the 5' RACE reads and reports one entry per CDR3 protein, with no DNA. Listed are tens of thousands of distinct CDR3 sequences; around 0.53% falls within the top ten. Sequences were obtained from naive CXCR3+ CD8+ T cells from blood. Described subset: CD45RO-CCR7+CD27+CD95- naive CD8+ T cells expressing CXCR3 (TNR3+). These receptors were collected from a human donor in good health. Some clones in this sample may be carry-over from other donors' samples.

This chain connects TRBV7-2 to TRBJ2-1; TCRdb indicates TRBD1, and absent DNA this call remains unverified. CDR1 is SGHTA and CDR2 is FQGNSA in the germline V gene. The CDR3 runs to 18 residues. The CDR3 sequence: CASSLVRDTWSSYTEQFF.

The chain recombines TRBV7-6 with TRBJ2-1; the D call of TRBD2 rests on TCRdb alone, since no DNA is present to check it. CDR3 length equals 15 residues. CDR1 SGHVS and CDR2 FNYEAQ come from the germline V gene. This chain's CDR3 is CASSLLAGTGHEQFF.

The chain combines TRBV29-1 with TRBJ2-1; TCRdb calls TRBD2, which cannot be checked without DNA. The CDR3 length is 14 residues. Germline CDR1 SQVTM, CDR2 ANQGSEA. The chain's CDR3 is CSVPPLAGVNEQFF.

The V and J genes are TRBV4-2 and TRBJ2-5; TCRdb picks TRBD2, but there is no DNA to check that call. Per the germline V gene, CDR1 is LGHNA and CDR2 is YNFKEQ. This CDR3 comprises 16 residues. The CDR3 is CASSLTSGGNQETQYF.

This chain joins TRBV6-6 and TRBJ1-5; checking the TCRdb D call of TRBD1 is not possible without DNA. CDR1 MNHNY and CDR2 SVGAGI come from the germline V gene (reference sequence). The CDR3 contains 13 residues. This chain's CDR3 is CASSRDSNQPQHF.

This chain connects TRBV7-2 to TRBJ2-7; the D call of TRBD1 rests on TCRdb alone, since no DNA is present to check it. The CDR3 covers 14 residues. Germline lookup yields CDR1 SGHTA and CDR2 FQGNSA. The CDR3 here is CASSLFQGTYEQYF.

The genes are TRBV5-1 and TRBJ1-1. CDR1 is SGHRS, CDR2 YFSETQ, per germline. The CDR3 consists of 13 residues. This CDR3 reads CASSLVMNTEAFF.

CDR3 sequence reads: CASSLVASGATDTQYF. This chain uses TRBV12-3 or TRBV12-4 with TRBJ2-3; with no DNA, the TCRdb D assignment of TRBD2 cannot be verified. The CDR3 extends over 16 amino acids.

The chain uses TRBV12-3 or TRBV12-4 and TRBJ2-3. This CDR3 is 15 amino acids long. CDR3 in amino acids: CASTRPDENTDTQYF.

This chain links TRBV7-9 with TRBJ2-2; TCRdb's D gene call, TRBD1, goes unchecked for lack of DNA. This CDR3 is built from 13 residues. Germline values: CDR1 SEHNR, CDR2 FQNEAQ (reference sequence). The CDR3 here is CAHGEPRTGELFF.

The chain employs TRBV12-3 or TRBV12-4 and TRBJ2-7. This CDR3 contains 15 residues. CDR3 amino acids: CASSLMMVRNYEQYF.

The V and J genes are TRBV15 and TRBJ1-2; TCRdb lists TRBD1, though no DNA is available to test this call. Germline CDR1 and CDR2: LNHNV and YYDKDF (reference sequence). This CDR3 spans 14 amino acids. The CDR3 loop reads CATSSPEDNYGYTF.

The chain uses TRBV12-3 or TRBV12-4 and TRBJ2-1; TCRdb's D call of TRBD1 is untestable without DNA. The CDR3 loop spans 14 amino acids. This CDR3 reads CASSFGHNSGEQFF.

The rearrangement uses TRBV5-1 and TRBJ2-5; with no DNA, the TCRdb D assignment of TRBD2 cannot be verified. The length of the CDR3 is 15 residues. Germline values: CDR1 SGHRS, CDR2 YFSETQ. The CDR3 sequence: CASSFTLADQETQYF.

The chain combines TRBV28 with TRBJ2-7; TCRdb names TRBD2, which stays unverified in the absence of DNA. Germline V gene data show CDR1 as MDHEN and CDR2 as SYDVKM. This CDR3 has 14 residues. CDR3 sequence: CASSLLAGVPQQYF.

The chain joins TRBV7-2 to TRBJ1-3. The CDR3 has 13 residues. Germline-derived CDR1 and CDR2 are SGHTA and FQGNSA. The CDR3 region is CASTDRAGNTIYF.

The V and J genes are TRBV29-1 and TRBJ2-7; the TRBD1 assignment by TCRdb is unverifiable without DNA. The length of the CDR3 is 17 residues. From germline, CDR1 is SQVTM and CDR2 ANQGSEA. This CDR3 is CSVEGGTPNWGLYEQYF.

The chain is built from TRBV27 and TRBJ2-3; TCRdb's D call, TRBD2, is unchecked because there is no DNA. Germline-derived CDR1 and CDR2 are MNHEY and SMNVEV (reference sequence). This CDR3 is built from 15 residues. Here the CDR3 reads CASGTTSTSTDTQYF.

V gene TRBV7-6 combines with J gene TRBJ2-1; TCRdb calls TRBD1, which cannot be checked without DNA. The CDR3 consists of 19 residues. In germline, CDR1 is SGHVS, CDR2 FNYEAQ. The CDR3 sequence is CASSPQAMSGGGAGYEQFF.

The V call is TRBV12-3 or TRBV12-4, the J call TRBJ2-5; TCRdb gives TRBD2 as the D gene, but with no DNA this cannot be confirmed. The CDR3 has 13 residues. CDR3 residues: CASSRTRRETQYF.

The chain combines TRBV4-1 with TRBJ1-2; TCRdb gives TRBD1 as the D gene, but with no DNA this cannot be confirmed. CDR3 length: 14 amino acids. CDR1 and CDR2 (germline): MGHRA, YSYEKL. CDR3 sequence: CASSQADGGDGYTF.

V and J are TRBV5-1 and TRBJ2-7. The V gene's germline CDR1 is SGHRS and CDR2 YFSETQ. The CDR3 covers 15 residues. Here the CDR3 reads CASSFTDQFNYEQYF.

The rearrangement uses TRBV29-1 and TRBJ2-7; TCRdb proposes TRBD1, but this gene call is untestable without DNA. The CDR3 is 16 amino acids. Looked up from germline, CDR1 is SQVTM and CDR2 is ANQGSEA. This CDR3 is CSVDGAGDRGTYEQYF.

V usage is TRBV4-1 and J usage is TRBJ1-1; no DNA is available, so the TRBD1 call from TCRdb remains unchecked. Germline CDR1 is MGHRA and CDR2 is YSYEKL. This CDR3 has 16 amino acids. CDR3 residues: CASSQVHTGFKAEAFF.

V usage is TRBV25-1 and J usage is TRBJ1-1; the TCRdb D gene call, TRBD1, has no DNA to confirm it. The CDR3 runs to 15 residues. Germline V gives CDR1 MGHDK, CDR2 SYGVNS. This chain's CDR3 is CASSEWGPRGPEAFF.

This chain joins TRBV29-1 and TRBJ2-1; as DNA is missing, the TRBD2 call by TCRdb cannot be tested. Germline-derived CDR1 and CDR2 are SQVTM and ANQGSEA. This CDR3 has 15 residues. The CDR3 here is CSVELERDPVIEQFF.

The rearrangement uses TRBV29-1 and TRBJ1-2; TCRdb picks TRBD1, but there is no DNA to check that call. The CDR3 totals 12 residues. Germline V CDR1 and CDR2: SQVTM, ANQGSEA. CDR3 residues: CSVATGMGGYTF.

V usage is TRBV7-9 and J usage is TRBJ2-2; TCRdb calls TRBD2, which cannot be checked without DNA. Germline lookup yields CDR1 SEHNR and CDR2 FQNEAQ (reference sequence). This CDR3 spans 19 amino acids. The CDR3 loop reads CASTLEGGGQAAAGGKLFF.

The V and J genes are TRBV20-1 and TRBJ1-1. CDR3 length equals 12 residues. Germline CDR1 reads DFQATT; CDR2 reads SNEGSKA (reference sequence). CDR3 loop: CSAADLPTEAFF.

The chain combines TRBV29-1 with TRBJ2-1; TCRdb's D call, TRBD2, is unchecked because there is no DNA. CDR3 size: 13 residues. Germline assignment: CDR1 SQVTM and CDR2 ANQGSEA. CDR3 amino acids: CSVEPSGSSEQFF.